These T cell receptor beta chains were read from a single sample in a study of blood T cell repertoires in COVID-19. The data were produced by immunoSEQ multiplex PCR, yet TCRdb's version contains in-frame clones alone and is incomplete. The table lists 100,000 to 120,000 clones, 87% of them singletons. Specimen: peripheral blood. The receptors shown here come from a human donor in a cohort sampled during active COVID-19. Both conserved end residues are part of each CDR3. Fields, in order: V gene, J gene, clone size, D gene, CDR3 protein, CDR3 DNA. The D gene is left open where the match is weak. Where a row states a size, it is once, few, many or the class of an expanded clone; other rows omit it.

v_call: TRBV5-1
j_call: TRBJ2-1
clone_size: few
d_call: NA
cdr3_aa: CASSLDGGQIEQFF
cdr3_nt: TGCGCCAGCAGCTTGGACGGGGGGCAAATTGAGCAGTTCTTC

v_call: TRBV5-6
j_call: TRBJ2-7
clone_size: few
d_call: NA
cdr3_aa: CASSLSTAYEQYF
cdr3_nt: TGTGCCAGCAGCTTGTCGACAGCCTACGAGCAGTACTTC

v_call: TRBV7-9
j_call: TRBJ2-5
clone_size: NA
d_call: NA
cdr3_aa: CASSPGDSQETQYF
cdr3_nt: TGTGCCAGCAGCCCGGGGGACAGCCAAGAGACCCAGTACTTC

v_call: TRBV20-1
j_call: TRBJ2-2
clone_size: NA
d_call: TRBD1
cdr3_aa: CSASIGTGVTGELFF
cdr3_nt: TGCAGTGCTAGTATCGGGACAGGAGTCACCGGGGAGCTGTTTTTT

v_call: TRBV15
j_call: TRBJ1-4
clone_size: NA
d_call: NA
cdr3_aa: CATGGDYNEKLFF
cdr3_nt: TGTGCCACCGGGGGGGACTACAATGAAAAACTGTTTTTT

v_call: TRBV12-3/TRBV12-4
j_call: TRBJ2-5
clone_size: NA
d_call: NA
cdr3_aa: CASSLGLLETQYF
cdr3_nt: TGTGCCAGCAGTTTAGGACTCCTAGAGACCCAGTACTTC

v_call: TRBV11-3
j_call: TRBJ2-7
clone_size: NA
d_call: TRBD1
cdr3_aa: CASSRTGGYEQYF
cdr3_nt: TGTGCCAGCAGCAGGACAGGGGGCTACGAGCAGTACTTC

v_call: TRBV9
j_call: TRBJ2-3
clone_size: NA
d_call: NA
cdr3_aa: CASSVVGQGRGDTQYF
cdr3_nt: TGTGCCAGCAGCGTAGTGGGACAAGGGCGCGGAGATACGCAGTATTTT

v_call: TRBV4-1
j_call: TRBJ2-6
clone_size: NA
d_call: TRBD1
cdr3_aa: CASSVPGTESASGANVLTF
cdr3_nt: TGCGCCAGCAGCGTCCCCGGGACAGAGTCAGCCTCTGGGGCCAACGTCCTGACTTTC

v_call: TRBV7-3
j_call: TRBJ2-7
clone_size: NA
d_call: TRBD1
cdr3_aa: CASSKGQDHEQYF
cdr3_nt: TGTGCCAGCAGCAAGGGACAGGACCACGAGCAGTACTTC

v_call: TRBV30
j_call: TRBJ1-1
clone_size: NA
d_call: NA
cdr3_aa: CAWSVVSGAFF
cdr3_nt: TGTGCCTGGAGTGTCGTATCGGGGGCTTTCTTT

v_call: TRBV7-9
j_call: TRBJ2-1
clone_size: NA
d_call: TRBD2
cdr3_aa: CASSFDGTSGSNEQFF
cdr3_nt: TGTGCCAGCAGCTTCGACGGGACTAGCGGGAGCAATGAGCAGTTCTTC

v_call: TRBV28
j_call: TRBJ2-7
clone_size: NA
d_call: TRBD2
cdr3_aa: CASSGGTSRYEQYF
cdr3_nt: TGTGCCAGCAGCGGCGGGACTAGTAGGTACGAGCAGTACTTC

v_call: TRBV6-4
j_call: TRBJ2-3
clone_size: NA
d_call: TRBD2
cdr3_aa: CASGRAYTDTQYF
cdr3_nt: TGTGCCAGCGGGAGGGCCTACACAGATACGCAGTATTTT

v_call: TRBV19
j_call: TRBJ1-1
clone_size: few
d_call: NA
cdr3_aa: CASSIDRITEAFF
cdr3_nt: TGTGCCAGTAGTATAGACAGGATCACTGAAGCTTTCTTT

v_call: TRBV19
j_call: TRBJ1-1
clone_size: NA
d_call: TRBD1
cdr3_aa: CASSIHRDRATEAFF
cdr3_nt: TGTGCCAGTAGTATACACCGGGACAGGGCCACTGAAGCTTTCTTT

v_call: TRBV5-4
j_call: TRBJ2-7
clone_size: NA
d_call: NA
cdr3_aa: CASSLGPTGYEQYF
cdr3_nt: TGTGCCAGCAGCTTGGGGCCCACCGGGTACGAGCAGTACTTC

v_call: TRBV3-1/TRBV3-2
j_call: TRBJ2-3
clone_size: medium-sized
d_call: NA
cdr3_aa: CASSQGPGLNTDTQYF
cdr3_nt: TGTGCCAGCAGCCAAGGCCCGGGACTCAACACAGATACGCAGTATTTT

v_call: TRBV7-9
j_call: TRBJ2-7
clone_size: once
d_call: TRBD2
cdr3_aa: CASSPGLVRGRVTQYEQYF
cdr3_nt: TGTGCCAGCAGCCCAGGACTAGTCCGGGGACGCGTGACGCAGTACGAGCAGTACTTC

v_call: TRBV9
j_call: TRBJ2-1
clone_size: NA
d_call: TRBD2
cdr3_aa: CASKGTSNEQFF
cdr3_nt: TGTGCCAGCAAAGGGACTAGCAATGAGCAGTTCTTC

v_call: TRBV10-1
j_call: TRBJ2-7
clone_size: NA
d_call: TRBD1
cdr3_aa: CASSEGQGANEQYF
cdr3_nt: TGCGCCAGCAGTGAAGGGCAGGGGGCGAACGAGCAGTACTTC

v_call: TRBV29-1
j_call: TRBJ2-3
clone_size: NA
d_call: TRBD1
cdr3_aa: CSGRQGGRDTQYF
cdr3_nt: TGCAGCGGGAGACAGGGGGGTAGGGATACGCAGTATTTT

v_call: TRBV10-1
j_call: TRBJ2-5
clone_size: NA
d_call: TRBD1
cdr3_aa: CASSASGTVETQYF
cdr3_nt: TGCGCCAGCAGTGCCTCCGGGACAGTTGAGACCCAGTACTTC

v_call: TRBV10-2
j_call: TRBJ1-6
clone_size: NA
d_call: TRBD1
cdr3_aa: CASSDWGQGNSPLHF
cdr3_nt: TGCGCCAGCAGTGATTGGGGACAGGGAAATTCACCCCTCCACTTT

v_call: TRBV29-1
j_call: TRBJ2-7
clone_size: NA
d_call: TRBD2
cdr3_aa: CSVGVLAGEPYEQYF
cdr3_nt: TGCAGCGTTGGTGTACTAGCGGGAGAACCGTACGAGCAGTACTTC

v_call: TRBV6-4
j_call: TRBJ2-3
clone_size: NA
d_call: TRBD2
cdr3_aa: CASSVRGGGSDTQYF
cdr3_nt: TGTGCCAGCAGTGTACGGGGCGGGGGATCGGATACGCAGTATTTT

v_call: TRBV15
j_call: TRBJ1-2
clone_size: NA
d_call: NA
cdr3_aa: CATSRLLQGFGYGYTF
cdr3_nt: TGTGCCACCAGCAGACTACTACAGGGTTTCGGCTATGGCTACACCTTC

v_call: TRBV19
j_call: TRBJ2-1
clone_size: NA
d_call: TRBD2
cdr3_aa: CASSKAGTSGGSSYNEQFF
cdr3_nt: TGTGCCAGTAGTAAGGCCGGGACTAGCGGGGGTTCCTCCTACAATGAGCAGTTCTTC

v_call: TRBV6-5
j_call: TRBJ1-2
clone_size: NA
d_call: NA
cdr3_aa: CASSYSISANYGYTF
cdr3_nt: TGTGCCAGCAGTTACTCGATCAGTGCTAACTATGGCTACACCTTC

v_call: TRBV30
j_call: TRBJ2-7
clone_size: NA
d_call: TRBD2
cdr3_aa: CAWRGGRTSSTYEQYF
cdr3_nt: TGTGCCTGGAGGGGGGGGAGGACTAGCTCTACCTACGAGCAGTACTTC

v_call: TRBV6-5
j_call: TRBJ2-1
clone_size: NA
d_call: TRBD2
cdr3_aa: CASSYIAGDYNEQFF
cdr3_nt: TGTGCCAGCAGTTACATAGCGGGGGACTACAATGAGCAGTTCTTC

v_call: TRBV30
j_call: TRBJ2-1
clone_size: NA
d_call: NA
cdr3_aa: CAWSVLETHEQFF
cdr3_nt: TGTGCCTGGAGTGTACTAGAAACCCATGAGCAGTTCTTC

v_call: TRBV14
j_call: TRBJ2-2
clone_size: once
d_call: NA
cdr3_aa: CASSLRTENTGELFF
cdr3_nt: TGTGCCAGCAGCCTAAGGACAGAGAACACCGGGGAGCTGTTTTTT

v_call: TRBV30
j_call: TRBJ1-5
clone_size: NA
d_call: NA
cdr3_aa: CAWSKGGAKLNQPQHF
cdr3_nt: TGTGCCTGGAGTAAGGGTGGGGCGAAACTAAATCAGCCCCAGCATTTT

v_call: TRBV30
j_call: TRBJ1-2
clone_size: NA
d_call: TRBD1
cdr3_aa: CAWSVLEVRTGLYGYTF
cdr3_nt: TGTGCCTGGAGTGTACTAGAAGTTAGGACAGGCCTCTATGGCTACACCTTC

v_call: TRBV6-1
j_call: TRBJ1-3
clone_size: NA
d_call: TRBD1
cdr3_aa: CASSELTGRTNTIYF
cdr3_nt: TGTGCCAGCAGTGAACTGACAGGGCGTACAAACACCATATATTTT

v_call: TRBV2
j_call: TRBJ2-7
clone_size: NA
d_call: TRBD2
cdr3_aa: CASRTSGRINEQYF
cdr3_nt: TGTGCCAGCAGGACTAGCGGGAGGATCAACGAGCAGTACTTC

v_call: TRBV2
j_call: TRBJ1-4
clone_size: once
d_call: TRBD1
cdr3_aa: CASSGGTGVEKLFF
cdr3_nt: TGTGCCAGCAGTGGCGGGACAGGGGTTGAAAAACTGTTTTTT

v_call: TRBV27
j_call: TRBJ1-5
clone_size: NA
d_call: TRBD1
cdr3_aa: CASSLGFEDRWSQPQHF
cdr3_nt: TGTGCCAGCAGTTTAGGGTTCGAGGACAGGTGGTCTCAGCCCCAGCATTTT

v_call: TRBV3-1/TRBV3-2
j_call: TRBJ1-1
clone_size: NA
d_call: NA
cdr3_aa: CASSQEGGGNTEAFF
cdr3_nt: TGTGCCAGCAGCCAAGAGGGTGGAGGGAACACTGAAGCTTTCTTT

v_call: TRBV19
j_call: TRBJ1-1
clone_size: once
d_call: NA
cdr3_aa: CASNVGVNTEAFF
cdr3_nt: TGTGCCAGTAATGTCGGGGTGAACACTGAAGCTTTCTTT

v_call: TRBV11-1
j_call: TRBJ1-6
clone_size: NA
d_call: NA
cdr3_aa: CASSRTGWGGSPLHF
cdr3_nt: TGTGCCAGCAGCCGCACCGGGTGGGGGGGCTCACCCCTCCACTTT

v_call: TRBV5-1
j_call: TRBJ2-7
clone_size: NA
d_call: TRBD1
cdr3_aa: CASSLAPGQGTYEQYF
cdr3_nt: TGCGCCAGCAGCTTGGCCCCGGGACAGGGCACCTACGAGCAGTACTTC

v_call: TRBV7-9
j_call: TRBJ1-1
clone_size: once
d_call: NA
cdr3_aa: CASSFGQGSTEAFF
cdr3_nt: TGTGCCAGCAGCTTCGGGCAGGGCAGCACTGAAGCTTTCTTT

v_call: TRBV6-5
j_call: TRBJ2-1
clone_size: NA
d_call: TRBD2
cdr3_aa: CASSSGGDGNEQFF
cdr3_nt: TGTGCCAGCAGTAGCGGGGGGGACGGCAATGAGCAGTTCTTC